A single sample is the source of the 2 T cell receptor beta chains below, sequenced in a study of cytomegalovirus exposure and HLA in healthy donors. Profiling relied on immunoSEQ multiplex PCR, and the TCRdb table lists in-frame clones only, not all of them. The repertoire consists of 200,000 or so clones, with about 90% occurring once and the leading ten covering just under 3%. The specimen was PBMCs. These receptors came from a woman younger than 30 in good health and CMV-seronegative.

This clone turned up a few times. The chain has TRBV11-2 and TRBJ1-5; D ambiguous. The germline V gene has CDR1 SGHAT and CDR2 FQNNGV. V lost 1 base to trimming and J lost 9 bases, with 10 bases between them. This CDR3 has 13 residues. CDR3 protein: CASSLAGLLPQHF. The DNA for the CDR3 is TGTGCCAGCAGCTTAGCAGGTTTGCTGCCCCAGCATTTT.

The rearrangement joins TRBV6-5 to TRBJ2-3; the D gene is possibly TRBD1 (6 bases). CDR1 MNHEY and CDR2 SVGAGI come from the germline V gene. The CDR3 is 15 residues long. V was shortened by 0 bases and J by 2 bases, with 9 bases between the two germline ends. This CDR3 is CASSYSSGHTDTQYF. The CDR3 DNA reads as TGTGCCAGCAGTTACTCCTCGGGACACACAGATACGCAGTATTTT.